The clone carrying this T cell receptor (beta chain) came up a few times. Its antigen is unidentified. TCRdb re-called the reads through MiXCR, storing one row per CDR3 protein. The sample holds about 180,000 distinct CDR3 sequences, around an eighth seen once. This record belongs to a study of T cell repertoires in cytomegalovirus infection. Study-level findings and limits: The response measured ex vivo was dominated by TCR beta clonotypes (HLA-C-restricted and CMV-specific).

The CDR3 runs to 16 residues. The germline CDR1 and CDR2 sequences are SGHVS and FQNEAQ. V gave up 2 bases and J gave up 5 bases, with 18 bases separating them. This TCR was sampled from a human donor in good health (CMV status not recorded). Some clones in this sample may be carry-over from other donors' samples. Sequenced sample: PBMCs. The chain employs TRBV7-8 and TRBJ1-1; D possibly corresponds to TRBD1 (6 bases). CDR3 residues: CASSLSSGTMQTEAFF. In DNA, the CDR3 is TGTGCCAGCAGCTTATCGTCCGGGACAATGCAGACTGAAGCTTTCTTT.